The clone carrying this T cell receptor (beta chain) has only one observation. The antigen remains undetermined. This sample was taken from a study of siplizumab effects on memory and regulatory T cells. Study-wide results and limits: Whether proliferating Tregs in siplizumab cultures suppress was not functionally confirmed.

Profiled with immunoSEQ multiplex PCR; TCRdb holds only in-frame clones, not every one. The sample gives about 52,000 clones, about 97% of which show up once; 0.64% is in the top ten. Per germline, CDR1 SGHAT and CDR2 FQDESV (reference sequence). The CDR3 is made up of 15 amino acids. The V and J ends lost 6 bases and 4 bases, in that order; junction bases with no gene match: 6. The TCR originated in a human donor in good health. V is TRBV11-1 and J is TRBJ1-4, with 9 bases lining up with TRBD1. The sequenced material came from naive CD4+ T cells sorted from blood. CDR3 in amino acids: CASSFGQGSNEKLFF. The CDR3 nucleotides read TGTGCCAGCAGTTTTGGACAGGGGAGTAATGAAAAACTGTTTTTT.